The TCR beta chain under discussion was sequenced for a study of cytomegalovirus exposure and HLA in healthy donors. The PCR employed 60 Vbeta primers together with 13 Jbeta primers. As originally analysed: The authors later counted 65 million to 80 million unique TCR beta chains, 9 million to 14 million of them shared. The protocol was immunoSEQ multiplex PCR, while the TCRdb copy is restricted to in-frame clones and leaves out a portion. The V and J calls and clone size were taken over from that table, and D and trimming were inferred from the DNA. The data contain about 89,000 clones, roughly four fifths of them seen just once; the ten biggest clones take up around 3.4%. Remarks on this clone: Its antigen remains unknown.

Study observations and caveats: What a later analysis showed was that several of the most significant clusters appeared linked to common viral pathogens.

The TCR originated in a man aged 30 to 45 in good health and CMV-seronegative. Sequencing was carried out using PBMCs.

CDR3 nucleotides: TGCAGCGTTGAGTCGGGTGCTGGGGCCAACGTCCTGACTTTC. This translates into CSVESGAGANVLTF. This chain uses TRBV29-1 with TRBJ2-6; D unclear. The CDR3 spans 14 residues. Germline V gene data show CDR1 as SQVTM and CDR2 as ANQGSEA. Between the trimmed V and J ends, which lost 3 bases and 2 bases, there was a span of 8 bases.